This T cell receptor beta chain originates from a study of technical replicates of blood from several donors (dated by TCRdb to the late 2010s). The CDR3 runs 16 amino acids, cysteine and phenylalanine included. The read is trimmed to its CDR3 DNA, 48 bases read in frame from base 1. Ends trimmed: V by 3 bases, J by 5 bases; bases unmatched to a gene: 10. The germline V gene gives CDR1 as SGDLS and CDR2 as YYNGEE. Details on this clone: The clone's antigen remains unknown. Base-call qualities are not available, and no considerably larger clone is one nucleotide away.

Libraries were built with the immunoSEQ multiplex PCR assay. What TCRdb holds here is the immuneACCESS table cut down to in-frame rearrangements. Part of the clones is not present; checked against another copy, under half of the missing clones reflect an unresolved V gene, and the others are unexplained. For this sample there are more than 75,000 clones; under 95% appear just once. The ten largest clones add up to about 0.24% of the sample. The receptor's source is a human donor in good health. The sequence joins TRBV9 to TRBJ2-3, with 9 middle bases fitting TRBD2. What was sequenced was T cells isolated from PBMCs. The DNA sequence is TGTGCCAGCAGCGACAGTCGAGCGGGAGGCATAGATACGCAGTATTTT. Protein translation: CASSDSRAGGIDTQYF.